The clone carrying this T cell receptor beta chain was seen more than once but under ten times. Its target is not known. Germline-derived CDR1 and CDR2 are SQVTM and ANQGSEA. V was pared by 1 base and J by 8 bases, with 20 bases between. The CDR3 spans 15 residues. A second about 6 to 12 cycle PCR used barcoded and J-beta primers. One entry per CDR3 protein results from TCRdb running MiXCR on the 5' RACE reads. The sample comprises about 1.7 million distinct CDR3 sequences, about 28% of which are singletons, and more than 6% rests with the top ten. This sample is drawn from a study of blood T cells in healthy people across ages. Study-level findings and limits: Compared with aged donors, long-lived donors showed fewer expanded clones, suggesting selection.

The sample taken for sequencing was blood. This chain links TRBV29-1 with TRBJ1-2; D gene uncertain. The source is a woman in her twenties or thirties in good health. The CDR3 reads CSVEASFSPGWGYTF. The CDR3 DNA reads as TGCAGCGTTGAAGCTTCGTTCAGTCCGGGTTGGGGCTACACCTTC. Drawing the rest from reference TRBV29-1 and TRBJ1-2, the complete variable domain is SAVISQKPSRDICQRGTSLTIQCQVDSQVTMMFWYRQQPGQSLTLIATANQGSEATYESGFVIDKFPISRPNLTFSTLTVSNMSPEDSSIYLCSVEASFSPGWGYTFGSGTRLTVV.